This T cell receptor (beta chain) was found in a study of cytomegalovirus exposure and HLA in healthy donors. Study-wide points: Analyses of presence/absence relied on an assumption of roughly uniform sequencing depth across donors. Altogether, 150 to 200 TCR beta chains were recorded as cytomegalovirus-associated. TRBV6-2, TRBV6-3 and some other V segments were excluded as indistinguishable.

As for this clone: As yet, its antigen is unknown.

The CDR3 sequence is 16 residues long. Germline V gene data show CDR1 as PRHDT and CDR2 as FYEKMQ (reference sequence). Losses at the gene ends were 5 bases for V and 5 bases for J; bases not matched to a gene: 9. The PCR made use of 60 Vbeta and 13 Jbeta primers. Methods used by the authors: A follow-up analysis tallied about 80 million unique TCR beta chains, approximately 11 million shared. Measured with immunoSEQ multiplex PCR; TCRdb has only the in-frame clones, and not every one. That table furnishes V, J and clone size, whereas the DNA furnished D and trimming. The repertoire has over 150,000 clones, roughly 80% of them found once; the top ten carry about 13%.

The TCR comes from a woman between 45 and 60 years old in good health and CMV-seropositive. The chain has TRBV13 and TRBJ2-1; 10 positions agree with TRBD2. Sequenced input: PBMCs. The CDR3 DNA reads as TGTGCCAGCAGCCCATTAACTAGCGGGGACCACAATGAGCAGTTCTTC. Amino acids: CASSPLTSGDHNEQFF.